One T cell receptor beta chain is described in this entry. CDR3 size: 15 residues. V shed 6 bases and J shed 6 bases, with 17 bases lying between them. CDR1 and CDR2 (germline): MGHRA, YSYEKL. Profiling relied on immunoSEQ multiplex PCR, and the TCRdb table lists in-frame clones only, not all of them. This sample has roughly 120,000 clones, with roughly 92% found just once. This entry is derived from a study of siplizumab effects on memory and regulatory T cells. The receptor was isolated from a human donor in good health. The chain links TRBV4-1 to TRBJ2-2; possibly TRBD2 for D (6 bases). The specimen sequenced was CD4+ T cells sorted from blood. CDR3 residues: CASRDWRGAPGELFF. The CDR3 DNA is TGCGCCAGCAGGGACTGGCGGGGTGCCCCCGGGGAGCTGTTTTTT.